A selection of T cell receptor beta chains follows, all from one sample in a study of shared clonotypes between healthy human individuals. Using immunoSEQ multiplex PCR, the repertoire was profiled, and TCRdb retains in-frame clones only, with some absent. In the table there are about 2.2 million clones, under 95% of which are singletons. Sequencing was done on a sample of naive CD8+ T cells from PBMCs. These receptors all come from a man between 18 and 35 years old in good health. Some clones in this sample may be carry-over from other donors' samples. The CDR3 runs from the conserved cysteine through the conserved F or W. A D gene is named only where the DNA matches it firmly. Size tells how often a clone was seen (once, few, many) or the class of an expanded clone, and some rows leave it out.

clone_size	j_call	d_call	v_call	cdr3_nt	cdr3_aa
.	TRBJ2-5	.	TRBV7-9	TGTGCCAGCAGCTCCCCGCCGACCCAGTACTTC	CASSSPPTQYF
.	TRBJ2-1	TRBD1	TRBV19	TGTGCCAGTAGTACTCGGGACAGGGGGAACAATGAGCAGTTCTTC	CASSTRDRGNNEQFF
.	TRBJ1-1	TRBD1	TRBV4-1	TGCGCCTCTCGGACAGGGGTCACTGAAGCTTTCTTT	CASRTGVTEAFF
.	TRBJ2-4	.	TRBV28	TGTGCCAGCAGTTCTGGGATGTCTTGGGGTGCCAAAAACATTCAGTACTTC	CASSSGMSWGAKNIQYF
.	TRBJ1-6	.	TRBV7-2	TGTGCCAGCAGCCCCCTAGGGTTCTCCCTCCACTTT	CASSPLGFSLHF
.	TRBJ2-7	.	TRBV7-9	TGTGCCAGCAGCTTAATGGGAGGAGTAGCGAGCTACGAGCAGTACTTC	CASSLMGGVASYEQYF
.	TRBJ2-2	TRBD2	TRBV6-5	TGTGCCAGCAGTTACTTCAGGACTAGGAACACCGGGGAGCTGTTTTTT	CASSYFRTRNTGELFF
.	TRBJ2-7	TRBD2	TRBV27	TGTGCCAGCAGTCCGGGACTAGCGGGGGTTTATGAGCAGTACTTC	CASSPGLAGVYEQYF
.	TRBJ1-2	TRBD1	TRBV4-3	TGCGCCAGCAGCCAAGAGGAGGGGGCCCTCGCTAACTATGGCTACACCTTC	CASSQEEGALANYGYTF
.	TRBJ2-2	TRBD2	TRBV7-9	TGTGCCAGCACCCACCTAGCTAGCGGCAAGAACACCGGGGAGCTGTTTTTT	CASTHLASGKNTGELFF
.	TRBJ2-1	.	TRBV27	TGTGCCAGCAGTTTATCGTTTTCTGACAATGAGCAGTTCTTC	CASSLSFSDNEQFF
.	TRBJ2-3	.	TRBV25-1	TGTGCCAGCACCTCAGGGGAAGAAGAAGATACGCAGTATTTT	CASTSGEEEDTQYF
once	TRBJ2-3	.	TRBV2	TGTGCCAGCAGTGAGGTGGGGCGAGGGGTGGCAGATACGCAGTATTTT	CASSEVGRGVADTQYF
.	TRBJ1-1	TRBD1	TRBV19	TGTGCCAGTAGTATAGACGAGACAGGGGTAGATACTGAAGCTTTCTTT	CASSIDETGVDTEAFF
.	TRBJ2-7	TRBD2	TRBV16	TGTGCCAGCACCGGGACTAGCGGTACCGGCGAGCAGTACTTC	CASTGTSGTGEQYF
.	TRBJ2-2	.	TRBV14	TGTGCCAGCAGCCAAGTTGGAGAGACCGGGGAGCTGTTTTTT	CASSQVGETGELFF
once	TRBJ1-2	TRBD1	TRBV5-1	TGCGCCAGCAGCTATAGACAGGGTGAGGACTATGGCTACACCTTC	CASSYRQGEDYGYTF
.	TRBJ2-3	.	TRBV13	TGTGCCAGCAGCTTTTCGCTAGCGCTAAGCACAGATACGCAGTATTTT	CASSFSLALSTDTQYF
.	TRBJ2-7	.	TRBV27	TGTGCCAGCAGCCCCCGGGGCGGACTCTCCTACGAGCAGTACTTC	CASSPRGGLSYEQYF
.	TRBJ2-7	TRBD1	TRBV7-2	TGTGCCAGCAGCTTAGGGGGACAGGGCCGGTACGAGCAGTACTTC	CASSLGGQGRYEQYF
.	TRBJ2-5	.	TRBV29-1	TGCAGCGTTTATCAGAGTCCACAAGAGACCCAGTACTTC	CSVYQSPQETQYF
.	TRBJ2-7	.	TRBV5-1	TGCGCCAGCAGCTTGGCTGGAGGGATCTACGAGCAGTACTTC	CASSLAGGIYEQYF
.	TRBJ1-2	.	TRBV1	TGCACCAGCAGCCAAGATGTGGCAGGGAAGAGGGACTATGGCTACACCTTC	CTSSQDVAGKRDYGYTF
.	TRBJ2-2	.	TRBV27	TGTGCCAGCAGTTTAATGATAGGCAGCGCGAACACCGGGGAGCTGTTTTTT	CASSLMIGSANTGELFF
.	TRBJ2-7	.	TRBV5-6	TGTGCCAGCAGGGGGACAAGAGGCGAGCAGTACTTC	CASRGTRGEQYF
.	TRBJ1-2	.	TRBV9	TGTGCCAGCGCCCGGAGGGGTACCTATGGCTACACCTTC	CASARRGTYGYTF
.	TRBJ2-7	.	TRBV7-9	TGTGCCAGCAGCCCATCTTACGAGCAGTACTTC	CASSPSYEQYF
.	TRBJ2-5	TRBD2	TRBV27	TGTGCCAGCATGGGGGAGGGGAGTAGGTACCAAGAGACCCAGTACTTC	CASMGEGSRYQETQYF
.	TRBJ2-5	.	TRBV7-8	TGTGCCAGCAGCCCAAGCTACGTCCAGGGAGCAGGGCAAGAGACCCAGTACTTC	CASSPSYVQGAGQETQYF
.	TRBJ2-7	.	TRBV7-9	TGTGCCAGCAGCCTGGGGGGGCGCAACTACGAGCAGTACTTC	CASSLGGRNYEQYF
.	TRBJ2-2	.	TRBV6-5	TGTGCCAGCAGTTACTCGGTACAGTTGAACACCGGGGAGCTGTTTTTT	CASSYSVQLNTGELFF
.	TRBJ1-5	.	TRBV27	TGTGCCAGCAGTTTGAGTCGCCGGCAACAGCCCCAGCATTTT	CASSLSRRQQPQHF
.	TRBJ2-7	TRBD2	TRBV29-1	TGCAGCGTTGAAAGGGGGACTAGCGCGGCGGGAGAGCAGTACTTC	CSVERGTSAAGEQYF
.	TRBJ2-7	.	TRBV7-9	TGTGCCAGCAGCTTAGTAGGAATGGACGAGCAGTACTTC	CASSLVGMDEQYF
.	TRBJ2-7	TRBD1	TRBV5-4	TGTGCCAGCAGCCTTGACAGGGGATACGAGCAGTACTTC	CASSLDRGYEQYF
few	TRBJ2-7	.	TRBV7-9	TGTGCCAGCAGCTTACTTGGGGGCGAGCAGTACTTC	CASSLLGGEQYF
once	TRBJ1-4	TRBD1	TRBV7-9	TGTGCCAGCAGCCCCCCAGGGGGGCAGGAAAAACTGTTTTTT	CASSPPGGQEKLFF
once	TRBJ2-1	.	TRBV2	TGTGCCAGCAGTAGACGGGGAGGTCCGACCCCAAATGAGCAGTTCTTC	CASSRRGGPTPNEQFF
.	TRBJ1-2	.	TRBV4-3	TGCGCCAGCAGCCCAACTGTGGGGTTTGACTATGGCTACACCTTC	CASSPTVGFDYGYTF
.	TRBJ2-4	.	TRBV15	TGTGCCACCAGCAGAGACCGGACAGAGCACAAAAACATTCAGTACTTC	CATSRDRTEHKNIQYF
.	TRBJ2-7	TRBD2	TRBV4-3	TGCGCCAGCAGCCAAGATCAAACAAGCGGGGCCATCGAGCAGTACTTC	CASSQDQTSGAIEQYF
once	TRBJ2-7	.	TRBV27	TGTGCCAGCAGTTTATCGTCTTACGAGCAGTACTTC	CASSLSSYEQYF
.	TRBJ2-7	.	TRBV7-3	TGTGCCAGCAGCTTACGGGCCAACTCCTACGAGCAGTACTTC	CASSLRANSYEQYF